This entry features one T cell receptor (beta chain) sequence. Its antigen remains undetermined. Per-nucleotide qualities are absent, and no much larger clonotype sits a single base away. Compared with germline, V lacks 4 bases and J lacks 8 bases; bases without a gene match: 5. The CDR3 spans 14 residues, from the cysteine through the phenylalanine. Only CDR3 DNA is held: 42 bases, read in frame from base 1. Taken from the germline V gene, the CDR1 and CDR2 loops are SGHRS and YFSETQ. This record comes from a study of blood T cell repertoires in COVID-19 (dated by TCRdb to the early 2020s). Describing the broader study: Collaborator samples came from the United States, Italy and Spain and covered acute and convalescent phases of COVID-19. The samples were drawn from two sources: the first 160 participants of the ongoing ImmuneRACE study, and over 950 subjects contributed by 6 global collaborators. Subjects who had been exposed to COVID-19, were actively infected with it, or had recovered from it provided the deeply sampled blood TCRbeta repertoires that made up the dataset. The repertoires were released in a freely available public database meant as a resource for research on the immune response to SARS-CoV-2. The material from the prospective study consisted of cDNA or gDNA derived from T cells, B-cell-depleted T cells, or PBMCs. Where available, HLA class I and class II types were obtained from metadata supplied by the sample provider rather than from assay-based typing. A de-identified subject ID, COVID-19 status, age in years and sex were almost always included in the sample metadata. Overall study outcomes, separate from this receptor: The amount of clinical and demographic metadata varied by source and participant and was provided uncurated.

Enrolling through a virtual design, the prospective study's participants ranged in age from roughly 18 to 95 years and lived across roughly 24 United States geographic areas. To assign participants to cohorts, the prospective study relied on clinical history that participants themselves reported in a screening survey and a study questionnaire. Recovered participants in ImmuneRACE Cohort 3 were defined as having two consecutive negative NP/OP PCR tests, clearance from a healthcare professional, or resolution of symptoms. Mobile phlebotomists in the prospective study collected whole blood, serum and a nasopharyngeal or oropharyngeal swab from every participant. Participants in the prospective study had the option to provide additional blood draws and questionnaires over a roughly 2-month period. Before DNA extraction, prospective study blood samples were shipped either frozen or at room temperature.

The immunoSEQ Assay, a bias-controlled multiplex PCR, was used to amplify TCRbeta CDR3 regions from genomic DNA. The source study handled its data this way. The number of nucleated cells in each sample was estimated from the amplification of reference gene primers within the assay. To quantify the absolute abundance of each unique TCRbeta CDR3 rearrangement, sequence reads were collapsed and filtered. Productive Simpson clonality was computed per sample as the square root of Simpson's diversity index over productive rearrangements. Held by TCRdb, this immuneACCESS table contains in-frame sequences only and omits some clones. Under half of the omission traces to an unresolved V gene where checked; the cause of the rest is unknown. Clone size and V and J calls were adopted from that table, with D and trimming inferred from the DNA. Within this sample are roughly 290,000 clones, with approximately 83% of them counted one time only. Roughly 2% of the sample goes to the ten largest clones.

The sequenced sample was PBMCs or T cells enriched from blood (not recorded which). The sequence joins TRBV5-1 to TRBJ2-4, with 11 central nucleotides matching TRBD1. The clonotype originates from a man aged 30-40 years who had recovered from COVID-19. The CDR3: CASSRGQGADIQYF. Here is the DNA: TGCGCCAGCAGCCGAGGACAGGGGGCGGACATTCAGTACTTC.